Each of the 13 T cell receptor beta chains below was sequenced from the same sample in a study of T-cell reconstitution after alpha-beta-depleted transplantation in children. Unique molecular identifiers featured in how the TCRbeta library was prepared. TCRdb ran MiXCR on the PCR reads and lists one entry per CDR3 protein. The sample consists of almost 500,000 distinct CDR3 sequences, under 12% of them appearing once. This specimen was PBMCs, taken before TCRalphabeta/CD19-depleted stem cell transplant. These receptor sequences come from a child under 10 years old with inherited bone marrow failure, due to receive a stem cell transplant.

Ten or more counts support this clonotype. J is TRBJ1-1 and V is TRBV20-1, with unresolved D. Germline values: CDR1 DFQATT, CDR2 SNEGSKA (reference sequence). The CDR3 spans 12 residues. Between the trimmed V and J ends, which lost 2 bases and 4 bases, there was a span of 8 bases. CDR3 in amino acids: CSARWRGTEAFF. CDR3 nucleotide sequence: TGCAGTGCTAGATGGCGGGGCACTGAAGCTTTCTTT.

For this clonotype: Being one base from a much bigger clone, this may be a read error. V gene TRBV14 combines with J gene TRBJ1-1; D is ambiguous. Germline lookup yields CDR1 SGHDN and CDR2 FVKESK. The CDR3 is 16 residues long. The V gene lost 0 bases and the J gene lost 1 base, with 12 bases spanning the gap. In DNA form, the CDR3 reads TGTGCCAGCAGCCAAGATGTGGTGGGCCCGAACACTGAAGCTTTCTTT. This translates into CASSQDVVGPNTEAFF. The whole variable domain, filled in from reference TRBV14 and TRBJ1-1, reads EAGVTQFPSHSVIEKGQTVTLRCDPISGHDNLYWYRRVMGKEIKFLLHFVKESKQDESGMPNNRFLAERTGGTYSTLKVQPAELEDSGVYFCASSQDVVGPNTEAFFGQGTRLTVV.

V is TRBV3-1 and J is TRBJ2-5, with 10 bases matching TRBD2. Germline-derived CDR1 and CDR2 are LGHDT and YNNKEL (reference sequence). V was pared by 4 bases and J by 5 bases, with 16 bases of the junction left unmatched. The CDR3 covers 18 residues. CDR3 bases: TGTGCCAGCAGCCCAGAAAATTCTAGCGGGAGATCTGCGGAGACCCAGTACTTC. Protein sequence: CASSPENSSGRSAETQYF.

The sample holds many counts of this clonotype. The chain combines TRBV7-2 with TRBJ2-3, with D perhaps TRBD2 (5 bases). The germline CDR1 and CDR2 sequences are SGHTA and FQGNSA. V lost 2 bases to trimming and J lost 0 bases, with 12 bases between them. This CDR3 has 16 residues. The CDR3 nucleotides read TGTGCCAGCAGCTTATGGTCGGCGGGTAGCACAGATACGCAGTATTTT. As protein: CASSLWSAGSTDTQYF.

This clonotype was counted at least ten times. The rearrangement links TRBV3-1 to TRBJ2-7; 9 nucleotides agree with TRBD1. The CDR3 is 16 residues long. The germline gives CDR1 LGHDT, CDR2 YNNKEL (reference sequence). Germline trimming cut 0 bases from V and 4 bases from J; bases unmatched to any gene: 7. DNA of the CDR3: TGTGCCAGCAGCCAAGATAATTGGGACAGGGCGTACGAGCAGTACTTC. It yields the protein CASSQDNWDRAYEQYF.

The rearrangement uses TRBV29-1 and TRBJ2-4; D is undetermined. The germline V and J ends were trimmed by 1 base and 2 bases, with 6 bases remaining between them. Germline-derived CDR1 and CDR2 are SQVTM and ANQGSEA. The CDR3 contains 13 residues. CDR3 nucleotide sequence: TGCAGCGTTGAAGGTATAACCAAAAACATTCAGTACTTC. The encoded protein is CSVEGITKNIQYF. Using reference TRBV29-1 and TRBJ2-4 for the parts outside the CDR3, the full variable domain is SAVISQKPSRDICQRGTSLTIQCQVDSQVTMMFWYRQQPGQSLTLIATANQGSEATYESGFVIDKFPISRPNLTFSTLTVSNMSPEDSSIYLCSVEGITKNIQYFGAGTRLSVL.

In regard to this clonotype: At one end the junction does not follow the germline gene, possibly because of a read error. The rearrangement uses TRBV19 and TRBJ2-1; maybe TRBD2 (7 bases). Germline V gives CDR1 LNHDA, CDR2 SQIVND (reference sequence). This CDR3 is built from 15 residues. CDR3 DNA: TGTGCCAGTAGTACGGGGGGCAGCTCCTACAATGACCAGTTCTTC. Its protein product is CASSTGGSSYNDQFF.

This clonotype was seen repeatedly, ten times or more. The chain couples TRBV27 to TRBJ1-6; D is uncertain. In germline, CDR1 is MNHEY, CDR2 SMNVEV (reference sequence). CDR3 length: 14 amino acids. The ends were cut back, 3 bases at V and 12 bases at J, with 15 bases in the middle. In DNA, the CDR3 is TGTGCCAGCAGTTTCGAATCCCCGATGGGACCCCTCCACTTT. Its translation is CASSFESPMGPLHF.

In this sample, this clonotype turned up many times. The V gene is TRBV5-1, the J gene TRBJ2-7; 7 bases fit TRBD2. The CDR3 has 15 residues. V lost 0 bases to trimming and J lost 7 bases; unmatched junction nucleotides: 10. Germline V gives CDR1 SGHRS, CDR2 YFSETQ. The CDR3 region has the DNA TGCGCCAGCAGCTTGGTGCCTAGCGGCCCTGGGGAGCAGTACTTC. It specifies CASSLVPSGPGEQYF.

This clonotype has at least ten counts. This chain links TRBV3-1 with TRBJ2-7, with TRBD2 as a possible D gene (6 bases). CDR1 is LGHDT, CDR2 YNNKEL, per germline (reference sequence). The CDR3 sequence is 14 residues long. The V and J ends lost 1 base and 2 bases respectively, with 9 bases between them. Here the CDR3 DNA reads TGTGCCAGCAGCCAAGGGCTAGCGCCCTACGAGCAGTACTTC. It encodes CASSQGLAPYEQYF.

This clonotype was seen ten or more times. This rearrangement joins TRBV29-1 to TRBJ2-1; 8 nucleotides agree with TRBD1. Germline-derived CDR1 and CDR2 are SQVTM and ANQGSEA. After removal of 2 bases from V and 7 bases from J, the junction contained 7 bases not matched to a gene. The CDR3 is made up of 14 amino acids. The CDR3 DNA is TGCAGCGTTGAAAGTAAGGGACAGGTGAATGAGCAGTTCTTC. Residues: CSVESKGQVNEQFF.

This clonotype was counted at least ten times. The chain carries TRBV3-1 and TRBJ2-7, with 7 bases identical to TRBD1. The germline CDR1 and CDR2 sequences are LGHDT and YNNKEL (reference sequence). With V trimmed by 4 bases and J by 8 bases, 17 bases remained unmatched. The CDR3 length is 16 residues. The CDR3 region is CASSPPAGTALTQQYF. Written as DNA, the CDR3 is TGTGCCAGCAGCCCTCCCGCCGGGACAGCGCTAACCCAGCAGTACTTC.

The gene calls are TRBV28 and TRBJ2-7; possible D gene TRBD1, 5 bases. The V and J ends lost 3 bases and 7 bases respectively, with 19 bases between them. This CDR3 spans 15 amino acids. In germline, CDR1 is MDHEN, CDR2 SYDVKM. CDR3 bases: TGTGCCAGCAGTTTTCTCCCAGGGCCAACCGGGGAGCAGTACTTC. It translates to CASSFLPGPTGEQYF.